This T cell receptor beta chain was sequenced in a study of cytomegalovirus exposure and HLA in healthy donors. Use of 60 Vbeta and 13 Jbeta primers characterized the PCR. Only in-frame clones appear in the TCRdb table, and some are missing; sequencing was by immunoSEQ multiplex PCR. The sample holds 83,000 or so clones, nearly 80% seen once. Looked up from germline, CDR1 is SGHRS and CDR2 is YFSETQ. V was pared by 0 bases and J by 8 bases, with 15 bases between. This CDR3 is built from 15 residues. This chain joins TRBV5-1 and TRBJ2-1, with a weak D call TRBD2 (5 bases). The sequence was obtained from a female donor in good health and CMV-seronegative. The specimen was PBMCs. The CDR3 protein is CASSLARDAVDEQFF. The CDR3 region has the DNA TGCGCCAGCAGCTTGGCACGGGATGCGGTCGATGAGCAGTTCTTC.